This T cell receptor beta chain was sequenced during a study of tumor and adjacent non-tumor tissue in lung cancer. Overall study: Each sample yielded around 4 million productive TCRbeta reads on average.

Worth noting for this clonotype: This may come from a read error, since a much larger clone is one base off.

TCRbeta libraries were built with three rounds of nested PCR, modified from ARM-PCR. One entry per CDR3 protein, called by TCRdb with MiXCR from the multiplex PCR reads. The data show some 80,000 distinct CDR3 sequences, approximately 82% seen once. This CDR3 is built from 15 residues. Trimming cost V 2 bases and J 6 bases, with 14 bases left between them. Germline V CDR1 and CDR2: SGHDN, FVKESK. No cell sorting was done before RNA was extracted from the tissue. The normal lung tissue was taken more than 3 cm from the tumor edge. The rearrangement uses TRBV14 and TRBJ1-5; possibly TRBD1 for D (5 bases). This TCR was sampled from a man aged 70 or older with non-small cell lung cancer. Sequencing input: distant non-tumor lung tissue. CDR3 bases: TGTGCCAGCAGCCAAAGGGGCGGGAACAGTCAGCCCCAGCATTTT. Translation gives CASSQRGGNSQPQHF.